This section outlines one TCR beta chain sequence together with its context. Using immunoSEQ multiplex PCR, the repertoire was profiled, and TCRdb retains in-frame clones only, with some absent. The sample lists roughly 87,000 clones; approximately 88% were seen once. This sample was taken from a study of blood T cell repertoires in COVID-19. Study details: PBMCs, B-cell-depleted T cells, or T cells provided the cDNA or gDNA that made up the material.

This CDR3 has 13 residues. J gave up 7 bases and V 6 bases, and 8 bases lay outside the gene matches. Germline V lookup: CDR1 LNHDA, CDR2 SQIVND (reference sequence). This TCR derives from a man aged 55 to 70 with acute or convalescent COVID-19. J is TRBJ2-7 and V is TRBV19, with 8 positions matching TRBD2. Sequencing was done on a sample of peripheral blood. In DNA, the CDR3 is TGTGCCAGTAGGATAAGCGGGAGTCTTGAGCAGTACTTC. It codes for CASRISGSLEQYF.